The source of this T cell receptor beta chain is a study of blood T cell repertoires in COVID-19. The CDR3 extends over 11 amino acids. The germline gives CDR1 DFQATT, CDR2 SNEGSKA (reference sequence). V was pared by 1 base and J by 3 bases, with 4 bases between. TCRdb's table, derived via immunoSEQ multiplex PCR, lists solely in-frame clones and lacks some. The sample lists about 69,000 clones; just under 80% were seen once. V and J are TRBV20-1 and TRBJ2-7; D gene ambiguous. The receptor was isolated from a human donor in a cohort sampled during active COVID-19. The sample was peripheral blood. The CDR3 sequence: CSARVIYEQYF. The CDR3 nucleotides read TGCAGTGCTAGAGTCATCTACGAGCAGTACTTC.